The TCR beta chain under discussion was sequenced for a study of CD8 T cells in Susac syndrome. Random hexamers were used to reverse transcribe an amount of roughly 0.45 to 1 ug RNA. An immunoSEQ multiplex PCR amplified TCR beta CDR3 over 54 Vbeta and 13 Jbeta. TCRdb independently ran MiXCR on the immunoSEQ multiplex PCR reads; one entry per CDR3 protein. The sample includes around 45,000 distinct CDR3 sequences, approximately 94% of them seen just once. TCR beta was sequenced from blood CD8+ and CD4+ T cells. Trimming left V 5 bases short and J 0 bases short, with 10 bases between. Looked up from germline, CDR1 is GTSNPN and CDR2 is SVGIG (reference sequence). The CDR3 spans 13 residues.

Sequenced input: CD8+ T cells from PBMCs. The rearrangement joins TRBV30 to TRBJ1-2; D unresolved. The clonotype originates from a human donor in good health. The CDR3 DNA is TGTGCCTGGGTACCTGGCTCTAACTATGGCTACACCTTC. Protein product: CAWVPGSNYGYTF.